This section outlines one T cell receptor (beta chain) sequence together with its context. The target of this receptor is not known. Within one base of it there is no much larger clone, and no base qualities were kept. V sheds 2 bases and J sheds 4 bases, leaving 7 bases between their ends. Spanning cysteine to phenylalanine, the CDR3 consists of 14 amino acids. The retained sequence is limited to the CDR3, 42 bases, with the frame set at the first base. In the germline V gene, CDR1 corresponds to SGDLS and CDR2 to YYNGEE. The data were obtained in a study of OX40 agonist ivuxolimab in advanced cancers. About the investigation overall: Ivuxolimab was an agonistic, fully human IgG2 monoclonal antibody directed against OX40 (CD134), a costimulatory receptor. Intravenous ivuxolimab was administered to patients every 2 weeks at six dose levels: 0.01, 0.1, 0.3, 1.5, 3 and 10 mg/kg. Of the roughly 54 patients in dose escalation, 19 had hepatocellular carcinoma, roughly 15 had melanoma, 9 had renal cell carcinoma and 9 had head and neck cancer. In the dose-escalation cohort, 82.7% of patients were male, and the mean age was about 55 years, with a range of roughly 20 to 80. Patients were allowed to have had prior anti-PD-1, anti-PD-L1 or anti-CTLA-4 therapy, and 30% to 40% of the dose-escalation patients had been treated with checkpoint inhibitors. Partial responses were achieved by three dose-escalation patients, of whom one had hepatocellular carcinoma and two had cutaneous melanoma. Peripheral TCRbeta sequencing was intended to test whether TCR sequence diversity was altered and clonal T-cell expansion was caused by ivuxolimab. The paper reports the monotherapy dose-escalation portion (N ≈ 52 patients) of the phase I ivuxolimab trial. Study-wide findings and limitations: After ivuxolimab, CD8+ T cells had more expanded clones than CD4+ T cells on average. At doses from 0.1 to 3.0 mg/kg, clonal expansion was seen in both CD4+ and CD8+ blood T cells between baseline and week 6. Low levels of normalized T-cell clonal expansion were also seen in some nonresponding patients. In partial responders in the 0.1-3.0 mg/kg groups, normalized peripheral clonal expansion was found to be among the lowest, especially among CD8+ T cells. The antigen specificity of the clonally expanded peripheral T cells was not determined.

Genomic DNA was extracted from sorted cells for sequencing of the TCRbeta CDR3 region. The immunoSEQ Assay was used to sequence the TCRbeta CDR3 regions. TCRdb mirrors the immuneACCESS table, restricted to in-frame sequences. Some clones are absent from its copies; in checked studies, under half trace to an unresolved V gene, and the reason for the others is unknown. The sample table records some 100,000 clones; about 87% of these occur just once. The ten largest clones represent roughly 0.84% of the sample. The trial excluded patients who had a history of autoimmune disease or who were on systemic immunosuppression. Peripheral blood for TCR sequencing was collected from all dose cohorts at baseline, on cycle 4 day 1, and on cycle 7 day 1. The samples were drawn from a first-in-human, open-label, multicenter phase I dose-escalation trial of ivuxolimab. Adults with locally advanced or metastatic melanoma, renal cell, hepatocellular, or head and neck squamous cell carcinoma were enrolled in the trial. Before TCR sequencing, CD4+ T cells and CD8+ T cells from peripheral blood were sorted into separate populations.

The clonotype originates from an adult with an advanced solid tumor such as melanoma, head and neck, liver or kidney cancer. The V and J segments used are TRBV9 and TRBJ1-6, with the D gene too uncertain to name. The sample here was CD4+ or CD8+ T cells sorted from blood, taken in a trial of the OX40 agonist ivuxolimab. For the CDR3, the sequence is CASSVDDYNSPLHF. The sequenced DNA: TGTGCCAGCAGCGTGGACGATTATAATTCACCCCTCCACTTT.